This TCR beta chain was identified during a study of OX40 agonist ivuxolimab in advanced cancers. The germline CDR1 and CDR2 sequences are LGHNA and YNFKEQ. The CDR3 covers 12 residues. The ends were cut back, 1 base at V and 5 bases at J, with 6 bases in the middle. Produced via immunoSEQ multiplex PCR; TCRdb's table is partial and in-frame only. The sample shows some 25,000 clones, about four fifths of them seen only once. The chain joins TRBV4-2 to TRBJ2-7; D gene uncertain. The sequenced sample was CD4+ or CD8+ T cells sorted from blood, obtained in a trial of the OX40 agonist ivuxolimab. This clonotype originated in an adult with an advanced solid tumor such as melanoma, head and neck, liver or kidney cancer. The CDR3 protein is CASSQGGDEQYF. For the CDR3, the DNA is TGTGCCAGCAGCCAAGGAGGTGACGAGCAGTACTTC.